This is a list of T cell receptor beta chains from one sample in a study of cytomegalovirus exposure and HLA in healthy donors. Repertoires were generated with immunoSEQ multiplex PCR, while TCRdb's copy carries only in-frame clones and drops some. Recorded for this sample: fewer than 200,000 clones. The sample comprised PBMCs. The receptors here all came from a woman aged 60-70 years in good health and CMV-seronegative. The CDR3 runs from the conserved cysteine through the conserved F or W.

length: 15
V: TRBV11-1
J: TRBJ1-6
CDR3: CASSSAAGSASPLHF

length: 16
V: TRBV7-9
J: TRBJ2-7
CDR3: CASSPRGARGFSEQYF

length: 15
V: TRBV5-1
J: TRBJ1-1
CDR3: CASSNRGRENTEAFF

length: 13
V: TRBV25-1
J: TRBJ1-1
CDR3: CAARGQGPTEAFF

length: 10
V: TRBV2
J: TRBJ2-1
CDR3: CASRDNEQFF

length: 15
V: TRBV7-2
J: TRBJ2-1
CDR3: CASRTQGGSYNEQFF

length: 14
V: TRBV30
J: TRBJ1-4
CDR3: CAWATGTGTEKLFF

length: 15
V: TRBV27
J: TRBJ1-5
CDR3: CASSLDRGENQPQHF

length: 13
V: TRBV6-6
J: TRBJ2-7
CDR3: CASARQTSYEQYF

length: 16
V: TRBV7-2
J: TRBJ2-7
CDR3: CASSLGASGGGYEQYF

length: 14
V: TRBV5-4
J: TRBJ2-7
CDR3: CASSSLGGVYEQYF